This T cell receptor (beta chain) was recorded in a study of cytomegalovirus exposure and HLA in healthy donors (dated by TCRdb to 2017 to 2019). Background on the whole study: An earlier analysis of approximately 640 of the donors reported 250 to 300 Gb of sequence data and some 100 million unique TCR beta sequences from 190 million or so T cells. Roughly 310 gigabases of sequencing data and roughly 90 million unique TCR sequences were included in an early release covering under 650 HLA-typed donors. The genetic ancestry cluster associated with self-reported Caucasian donors included 80% to 90% of the approximately 430 genotyped donors. The study was designed to test whether signatures of past pathogen exposure could be identified by cataloging public T cell receptors. The study profiled the T cell repertoires of 666 subjects by immunosequencing and related them to cytomegalovirus serostatus. Along with the roughly 670-subject first cohort, a separate validation cohort of 120 different subjects was used. To predict cytomegalovirus infection status, the study brought together high-throughput TCR immunosequencing, statistical association of individual TCRs with disease status, and machine learning. In a later analysis, previously published TCR beta repertoires from 600 to 850 donors were re-analyzed and high-resolution HLA genotyping was added so that TCR occurrence patterns could be studied. Rather than using new phenotypic data, the later analysis identified candidate immune exposures from TCR beta sequences and from how often those sequences occurred across donors. To decide whether each TCR beta V gene segment behaved as functional or pseudogenic, an earlier analysis of some 600 of the donors relied on high-throughput TCR beta sequencing. Donor age, sex, ethnicity and CMV serostatus were collected together with the repertoire data. In a later genetic analysis, genome-wide SNP genotypes for about three fifths of the roughly 670 donors were used, and that subset was treated as a discovery cohort. Every discovery cohort repertoire had been produced on one sequencing platform. Class I and class II HLA loci were covered by the typing at four-digit resolution. The number of typed donors differed by locus: about 629-630 for A, B, C, DRB1 and DQB1; some 500 for DQA1; 606 for DPA1; and about 470 for DPB1. Roughly 5 DR-DQ haplotypes were handled as single units for association and clustering because linkage in the cohort was strong. Across 300 to 400 genotyped donors of the cohort, an average of approximately 240,000 unique TCR beta nucleotide sequences per donor were sequenced, and approximately 17% of those sequences were non-productive.

Libraries were built with the immunoSEQ multiplex PCR assay. A mixture of 60 forward primers for TCR Vbeta segments and 13 reverse primers for TCR Jbeta segments was used in the multiplex PCR. The CDR3 region of rearranged TCR beta genes was amplified from genomic DNA by a multiplex PCR assay. On the Illumina HiSeq System, the amplified TCR beta libraries were sequenced as 87-base-pair reads. Per the original workflow: A later analysis tallied roughly 80 million unique TCR beta chains across the roughly 610 repertoires, and 10 million to 11 million of those chains were shared by two or more donors. To remove PCR and sequencing errors, raw reads were error-corrected and collapsed into unique sequences using a nearest-neighbor algorithm that merged closely related sequences. V, D and J gene segments were assigned by aligning CDR3 sequences to IMGT reference sequences. For a sequence to be retained, a match of at least six nucleotides was required to both a V gene segment and a J gene segment. A rearrangement counted as productive if the CDR3 had no stop codons and remained in frame with V and J, and every other rearrangement counted as non-productive. CDR3 was defined by IMGT convention, running from the second conserved V-encoded cysteine to the conserved J-encoded phenylalanine. The earlier analysis of 450 to 750 of the donors excluded any sequence lacking an unambiguous match to a single V gene segment. An earlier analysis of under 750 of the donors called V segments functional above 56.7% productive rearrangements and segregating when the between-donor standard deviation exceeded 5%. A statistical classification framework was built to diagnose cytomegalovirus status from the catalog of TCR beta chain sequences. In a later analysis, V and J genes were assigned by comparing TCR nucleotide sequences against IMGT/GENE-DB human TR gene sequences. In a later analysis, CDR3 sequences and most-parsimonious VDJ recombination scenarios were assigned using the TCRdist pipeline. In a later analysis, every TCR beta chain was defined by the combination of its CDR3 amino acid sequence and its V-gene family, and reads without a unique V-gene family were dropped. To address suspected cross-contamination and a sequencing artifact, a later analysis removed 592 highly shared, low-generation-probability nucleotide sequences. For each public chain, a later analysis derived a clonal expansion index from normalized ranks of inferred template counts within each repertoire. A later analysis computed generation probabilities with a VDJ recombination model fitted to out-of-frame rearrangements, and checked the results against IGoR. In a later analysis, TCR-TCR, TCR-HLA and TCR-CMV co-occurrence was scored with hypergeometric tests, and a repertoire-size bias correction was applied to TCR pairs. A later analysis estimated false discovery rates by permuting HLA or CMV assignments 20 times. In a later analysis, co-occurring TCRs were grouped with DBSCAN, and TCRdist sequence similarity was added when clustering was performed within HLA-allele-positive subsets. Repertoires with fewer than 30,000 or more than 120,000 public chains, plus five repertoires with anomalous nucleotide sharing, were excluded from co-occurrence clustering. The table comes from immuneACCESS by way of TCRdb, which keeps in-frame sequences with V and J called. Part of the clones is missing from these tables; in studies checked, under half for an unresolved V gene and the rest for unknown reasons. The DNA was the basis for D and trimming; V, J and clone size are from that table. This sample is represented by approximately 170,000 clones; more than 70% of them were singletons. Roughly 5% of the sample belongs to the ten largest clones.

Remarks on this clone: The clone's antigen remains unknown. No base quality information exists; no much larger clone differs at one position.

In total, over 600 healthy bone marrow donors made up the cohort. Cohort members were all nominally healthy when sampled, although unrecorded immune exposures were likely present. The donor tested CMV seronegative, placing the donor among the 350 to 400 seronegative members of the cohort. Every donor gave a peripheral blood sample, and the peripheral blood mononuclear cells from that sample were used for TCR beta sequencing. Genomic DNA extraction from the blood cell samples was performed with the Qiagen DNeasy Blood Extraction Kit. Overall study results and their limits: Because counts were too low, approximately 15 rarely observed V segments, including chromosome 9 orphons, were excluded from the earlier analysis of some 590 of the donors. In a later analysis, some 17,000 TCR beta sequences were associated with specific HLA alleles at a false discovery rate of 0.05. A further reported finding was that TCR beta sequences accurately predicted the HLA-A and HLA-B alleles for most subjects in the first cohort. Because some donors lacked HLA typing at each locus, the association tests relied only on the typed subset. Some IMGT-functional V segments, including TRBV6-2 and TRBV6-3, could not be told apart with the 87-base-pair reads, so those segments were excluded. An association between a missense DCLRE1C variant and V-gene and J-gene trimming of TCR beta chains was found in a later genetic analysis and replicated in an independent cohort. Strong co-occurrence of HLA alleles, especially DR and DQ, made assigning TCR associations to individual alleles difficult. The study gave a list of more than 150 TCR beta chains associated with cytomegalovirus. A later analysis found that HLA-associated TCR beta chains were more clonally expanded and had lower generation probabilities than equally common non-associated chains. Only TCR beta chains were sequenced in this cohort, and the absence of alpha or paired-chain data limited detectable features. Linkage disequilibrium might explain the correlated functional status among segregating V segments, but an unknown experimental factor could not be ruled out. According to the authors, the approach could potentially be generalized to other disease states and immunological phenotypes. According to a later genetic analysis, donors in an Asian-associated ancestry cluster had fewer N-insertions in productive TCRs than the approximately 610-donor mean. Sequencing depth was assumed to be roughly uniform across donors in the presence/absence analyses, though that assumption may not hold. Cytomegalovirus status was reported to be diagnosed by the classifier with high specificity and sensitivity in both the original and validation cohorts. In an earlier analysis of fewer than 750 of the donors, most TCR beta V segments were observed in productive rearrangements about 90% or about 30% of the time, broadly matching IMGT annotations. According to a later analysis, most CMV-associated TCR beta chains appeared to be HLA-restricted, and the HLA associations seemed to be driven largely by CMV exposure. A cluster of highly shared sequence variants was judged likely to represent a technical artifact of the sequencing pipeline. In a later analysis, the rate of TCR association differed among HLA loci, with DRB1 alleles having the most associated TCRs and HLA-C alleles having the fewest. Three of the identified cytomegalovirus-associated TCR beta chains were confirmed in vitro to be specific for cytomegalovirus antigens. For the cohort, immune exposure information was limited to CMV serostatus. Most TCR sequences were observed very rarely across donors, whereas some public TCRs were present in many individuals. A later analysis reported that several top co-occurrence clusters appeared linked to parvovirus B19, influenza, CMV and Epstein-Barr virus.

V ends up 4 bases short and J 0 bases short, with an unmatched junction base count of 9. From cysteine to phenylalanine, the CDR3 is 17 amino acids long. Kept here is only the CDR3 DNA, which spans 51 bases and is read in frame from base 1. CDR1 and CDR2 are read off the germline V gene (reference sequence) as LNHDA and SQIVND. The receptor was derived from a male donor in good health and CMV-seronegative. The sequence is built from TRBV19 and TRBJ2-1; 7 central bases correspond to TRBD2. The sample taken for sequencing was PBMCs. The CDR3 region: CASSNFVRESSYNEQFF. The sequence in DNA is TGTGCCAGTAGTAATTTCGTGCGGGAGAGCTCCTACAATGAGCAGTTCTTC.